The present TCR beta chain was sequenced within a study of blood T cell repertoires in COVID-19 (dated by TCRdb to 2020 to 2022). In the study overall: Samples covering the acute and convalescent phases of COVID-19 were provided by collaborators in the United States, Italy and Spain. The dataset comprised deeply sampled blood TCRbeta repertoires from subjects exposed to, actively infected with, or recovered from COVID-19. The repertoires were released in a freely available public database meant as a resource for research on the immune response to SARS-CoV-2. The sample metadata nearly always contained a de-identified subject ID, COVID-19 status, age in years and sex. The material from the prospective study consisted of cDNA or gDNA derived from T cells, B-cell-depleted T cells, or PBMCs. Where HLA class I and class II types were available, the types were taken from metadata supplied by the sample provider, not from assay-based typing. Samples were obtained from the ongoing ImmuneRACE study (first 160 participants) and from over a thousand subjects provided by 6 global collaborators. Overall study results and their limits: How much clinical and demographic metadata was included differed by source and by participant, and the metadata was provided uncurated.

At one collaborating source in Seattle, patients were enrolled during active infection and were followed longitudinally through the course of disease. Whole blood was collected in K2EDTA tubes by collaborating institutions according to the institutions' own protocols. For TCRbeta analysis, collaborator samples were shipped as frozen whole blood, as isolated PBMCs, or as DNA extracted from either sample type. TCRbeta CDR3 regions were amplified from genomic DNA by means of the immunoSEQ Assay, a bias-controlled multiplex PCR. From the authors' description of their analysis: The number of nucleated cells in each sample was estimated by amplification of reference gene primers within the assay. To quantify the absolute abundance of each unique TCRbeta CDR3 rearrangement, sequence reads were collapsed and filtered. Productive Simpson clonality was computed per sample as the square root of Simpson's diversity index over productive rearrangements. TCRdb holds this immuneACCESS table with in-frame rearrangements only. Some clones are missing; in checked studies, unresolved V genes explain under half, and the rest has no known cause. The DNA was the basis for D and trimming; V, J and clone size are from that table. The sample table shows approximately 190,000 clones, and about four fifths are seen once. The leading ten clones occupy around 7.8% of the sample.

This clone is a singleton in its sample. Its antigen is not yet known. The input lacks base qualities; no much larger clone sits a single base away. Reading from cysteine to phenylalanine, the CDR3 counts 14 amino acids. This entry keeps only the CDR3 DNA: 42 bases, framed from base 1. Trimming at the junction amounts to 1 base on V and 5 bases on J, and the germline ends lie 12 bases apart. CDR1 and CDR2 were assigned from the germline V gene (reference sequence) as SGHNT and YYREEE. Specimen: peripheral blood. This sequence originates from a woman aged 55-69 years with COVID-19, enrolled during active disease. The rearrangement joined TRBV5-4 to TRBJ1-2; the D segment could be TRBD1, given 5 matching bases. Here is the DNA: TGTGCCAGCAGCTTGCGTGGGGCTGGGTATGGCTACACCTTC. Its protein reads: CASSLRGAGYGYTF.